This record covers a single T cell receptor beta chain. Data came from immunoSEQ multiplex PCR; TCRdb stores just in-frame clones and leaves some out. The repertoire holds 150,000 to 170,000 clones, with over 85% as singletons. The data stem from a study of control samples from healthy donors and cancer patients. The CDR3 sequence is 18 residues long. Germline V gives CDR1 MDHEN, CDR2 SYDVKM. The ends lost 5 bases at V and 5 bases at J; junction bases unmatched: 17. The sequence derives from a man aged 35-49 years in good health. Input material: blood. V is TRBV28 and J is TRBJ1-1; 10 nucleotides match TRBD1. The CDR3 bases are TGTGCCAGCAGTCGAATTGGCACGATACCGGGACAGGGGACTGAAGCTTTCTTT. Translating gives CASSRIGTIPGQGTEAFF. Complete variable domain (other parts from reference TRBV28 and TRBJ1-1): DVKVTQSSRYLVKRTGEKVFLECVQDMDHENMFWYRQDPGLGLRLIYFSYDVKMKEKGDIPEGYSVSREKKERFSLILESASTNQTSMYLCASSRIGTIPGQGTEAFFGQGTRLTVV.